This T cell receptor (beta chain) is from a study of Ad26.COV2.S vaccination and SARS-CoV-2 variants. The overall study: Donor participated within the Ad26.COV2.S arm of the COV1001 trial.

Trimming removed 0 bases at V and 5 bases at J, with 16 bases between. The CDR3 is 16 amino acids. The germline V gene encodes CDR1 MGHRA and CDR2 YSYEKL. Method: immunoSEQ multiplex PCR; TCRdb's copy keeps in-frame clones and lacks some. The repertoire holds a few hundred thousand clones, with roughly 90% as singletons. Treatment: approximately 18 received Ad26.COV2.S at low or high dose, single or two shots; roughly five received placebo; per-sample allocation not given. Sampling was performed 63 days after the first vaccine or placebo injection. Boston hosted the donor, who was an adult aged 18-55 years. Vaccine was an Ad26 vector expressing Wuhan-strain SARS-CoV-2 spike.

The genes are TRBV4-1 and TRBJ1-2; D gene unclear. Here the sequenced sample was peripheral blood, taken in a trial of Ad26.COV2.S vaccine versus placebo. This TCR was sampled from a person aged 18-60 years who received the Ad26.COV2.S COVID-19 vaccine or a placebo. The DNA for the CDR3 is TGCGCCAGCAGCCAAGATAGGACGATAATGGTTTATGGCTACACCTTC. It translates to CASSQDRTIMVYGYTF.